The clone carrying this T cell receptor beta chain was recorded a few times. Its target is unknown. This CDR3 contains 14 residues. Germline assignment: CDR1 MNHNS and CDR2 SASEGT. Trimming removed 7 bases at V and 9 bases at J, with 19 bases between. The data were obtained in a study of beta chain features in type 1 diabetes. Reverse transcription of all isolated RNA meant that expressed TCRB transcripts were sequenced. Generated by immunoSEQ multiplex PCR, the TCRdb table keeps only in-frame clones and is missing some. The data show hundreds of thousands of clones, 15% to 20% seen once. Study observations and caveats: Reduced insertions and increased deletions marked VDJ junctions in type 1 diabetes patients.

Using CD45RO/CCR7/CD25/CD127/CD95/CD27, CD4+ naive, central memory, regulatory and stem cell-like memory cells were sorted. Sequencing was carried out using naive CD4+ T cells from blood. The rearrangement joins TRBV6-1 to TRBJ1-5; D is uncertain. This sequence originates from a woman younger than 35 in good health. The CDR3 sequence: CASTLFEGPPPQHF. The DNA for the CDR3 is TGTGCCAGCACTCTGTTTGAAGGCCCCCCGCCCCAGCATTTT.